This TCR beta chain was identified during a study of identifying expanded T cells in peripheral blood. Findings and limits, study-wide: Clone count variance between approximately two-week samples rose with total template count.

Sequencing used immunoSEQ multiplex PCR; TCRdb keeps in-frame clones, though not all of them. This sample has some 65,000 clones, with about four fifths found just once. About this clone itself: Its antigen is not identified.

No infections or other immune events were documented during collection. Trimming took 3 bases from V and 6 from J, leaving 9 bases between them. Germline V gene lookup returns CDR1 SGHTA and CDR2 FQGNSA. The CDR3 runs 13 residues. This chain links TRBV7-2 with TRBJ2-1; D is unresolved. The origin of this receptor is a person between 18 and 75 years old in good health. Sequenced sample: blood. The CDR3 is CASSFPVGNEQFF. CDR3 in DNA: TGTGCCAGCAGCTTCCCCGTTGGCAATGAGCAGTTCTTC.